Reported below is one TCR beta chain. This clonotype was picked up many times. Its antigen has not been determined. No clone much larger than this one lies a single base away; base qualities are absent. The sample's time point label is to be understood as: pre-sensitization, week 0. The label giving this sample's treatment or condition can be read as: therapeutic diphenylcyclopropenone sensitization with weekly scalp DPC. At each patch-test visit, blood was drawn before the patch test was applied. Patients were considered eligible if aged 18 to 70, diagnosed with alopecia and deemed suitable for DPC therapy, and patients were excluded if pregnant. Total RNA was extracted from unfractionated whole blood that had been collected in Tempus Blood RNA tubes. A distance of 6 bases separates the germline ends of V and J, which lose 1 base and 8 bases respectively. The CDR3 contains 13 residues, cysteine and phenylalanine counted. The retained sequence is limited to the CDR3, 39 bases, with the frame set at the first base. CDR1 and CDR2 are drawn from the germline V gene (reference sequence): SEHNR, FQNEAQ.

This sample is drawn from a study of human T cells and chemical hapten exposure (dated by TCRdb to about 2021). At the level of the whole study: For sensitization, 2% DPC in acetone was applied to a roughly 2 cm by roughly 2 cm area of upper inner arm skin. Throughout the study period of approximately 23 weeks, patients also received therapeutic DPC doses to the scalp every week. Patch testing was done on the upper back using Finn chambers containing 0.01% DPC, and results were scored after 6 days according to International Contact Dermatitis Research Group standards. The patient cohort, mostly female, included alopecia areata with under or over 50% scalp involvement, alopecia totalis and alopecia universalis. The libraries were sequenced as a pool, and the TCR yield per sample differed mostly because of small variations in library volumes within the pool. The study tracked peripheral blood TCR repertoire changes in vivo during primary and secondary sensitization to the hapten diphenylcyclopropenone (DPC) in alopecia patients. Blood samples were taken from patients before sensitization (week 0) and then at 2, 6 and about 24 weeks after DPC sensitization. Twenty-nine alopecia patients provided blood for TCR sequencing at one to four time points (pre-sensitization, 2, 6 and 24 weeks). The study at large found these results: DPC sensitization did not change the number of TCRs with a frequency above 1 in 1000, and there was no evidence of changes in global repertoire structure. Patch test score was positively correlated with the number of PT1 expanded TCRs, with significance at thresholds 8, 16 and 32 but not at 4. After repeated subsampling, changes were observed in the strength of the expansion versus patch-test correlation and in the threshold at which the correlation became significant. Compared with pre-sensitization or healthy control sets, expanded TCRs formed significantly more large CDR3 similarity clusters, which is consistent with antigen-driven responses. Because every patient had alopecia, a presumed autoimmune disease, the patients' immune response might differ from that of healthy individuals.

The library was made by RACE. The instrument was a NextSeq 500. During library preparation, unique molecular identifiers were attached to individual cDNA molecules so that TCRs could be counted quantitatively and reproducibly. Both TCR alpha and TCR beta chains were sequenced from each blood RNA sample. The original pipeline was this. A median of roughly 98,000 TCRs per sample was observed, with a range of about 20,000 to 750,000. V, J and CDR3 annotation of the TCR reads was carried out using the Decombinator software suite. To make PS versus PT1 abundance plots, every sample was subsampled to the same number of TCRs (28,000). Expanded TCRs were defined as absent before sensitization and observed at least eight times at the 2-week time point. In-frame beta chains were kept once TCRdb had trimmed the public reads at Q25 with fastp and called clones with MiXCR. Each entry merges the rows of one CDR3 protein and shows their most common DNA and genes. These V and J calls rely on TCRdb rather than the paper's analysis. In this sample the table shows around 60,000 distinct CDR3 sequences, 6.7% of which occur a single time. 1.5% to 2% of the sample is taken by the ten largest.

The chain is encoded by TRBV7-9 joined to TRBJ1-6; the D gene identity is not certain. Sequenced material: whole blood, taken in connection with sensitization to the hapten diphenylcyclopropenone (DPC). The sequence derives from a woman aged 25-40 years with alopecia areata. Some clones in this sample may be carry-over from other donors' samples. The DNA sequence follows: TGTGCCAGCAGCTTAGAGGGAGATTCACCCCTCCACTTT. This translates into CASSLEGDSPLHF.